The 4 T cell receptor beta chains in this list originate from one sample, sequenced in a study of OX40 agonist ivuxolimab in advanced cancers. Here immunoSEQ multiplex PCR was the method, and the copy in TCRdb shows in-frame clones only, minus some. This sample yields 50,000 to 65,000 clones, of which 87% are seen a single time; around 0.56% belongs to the top ten. The material sequenced was CD4+ or CD8+ T cells sorted from blood, taken in a trial of the OX40 agonist ivuxolimab. These receptor sequences come from an adult with an advanced solid tumor such as melanoma, head and neck, liver or kidney cancer.

The chain joins TRBV7-3 to TRBJ2-5; a weak D match, TRBD2 (6 bases). Trimming shortened V by 2 bases and J by 4 bases, and 11 bases separated the two germline ends. This CDR3 contains 14 residues. The V gene's germline CDR1 is SGHTA and CDR2 FQGTGA. CDR3 in DNA: TGTGCCAGCAGCTTAGCGGGGATGGGAGAGACCCAGTACTTC. Its protein product is CASSLAGMGETQYF.

The chain is built from TRBV18 and TRBJ1-2; D gene uncertain. This CDR3 contains 15 residues. The ends were cut back, 3 bases at V and 10 bases at J, with 21 bases in the middle. Germline V lookup: CDR1 KGHSH, CDR2 LQKENI. The CDR3, as DNA: TGTGCCAGCTCACCTCGCGGCCTCGGCGGGGAGGACTACACCTTC. Amino acids: CASSPRGLGGEDYTF.

The genes are TRBV5-4 and TRBJ2-3, with D maybe TRBD2 (5 bases). CDR1 is SGHNT, CDR2 YYREEE, per germline (reference sequence). V shed 3 bases and J shed 0 bases, with 20 bases lying between them. The CDR3 consists of 18 residues. The CDR3 here is CASSYGSGGLSSTDTQYF. The CDR3 DNA sequence: TGTGCCAGCAGCTACGGATCAGGCGGGCTATCGAGCACAGATACGCAGTATTTT.

The V call is TRBV2, the J call TRBJ1-5, with D perhaps TRBD1 (6 bases). V dropped 7 bases and J dropped 7 bases, with 23 bases sitting between them. Germline V gene data show CDR1 as SNHLY and CDR2 as FYNNEI. The CDR3 runs 16 residues. The CDR3 region is CASTEGDRRLGQPQHF. The CDR3 nucleotides are TGTGCCAGCACCGAAGGTGACAGGAGGTTAGGACAGCCCCAGCATTTT.